One sample yielded the 21 T cell receptor beta chains listed below, sequenced in a study of blood T cell repertoires in COVID-19. The method was immunoSEQ multiplex PCR; TCRdb's version includes in-frame clones alone and lacks a portion of them. The sample contains about 42,000 clones, around 88% of which appear only once. Sample: peripheral blood. All receptors derive from a human donor in a cohort sampled during active COVID-19.

The CDR3 sequence: CATALYRDSITCGTLIGTEAFF. DNA for the CDR3: TGTGCCACCGCGCTCTACCGGGACAGCATTACCTGTGGGACACTTATAGGCACTGAAGCTTTCTTT. The chain is built from TRBV24-1 and TRBJ1-1; TRBD1 matches at 7 bases. CDR1 KGHDR and CDR2 SFDVKD come from the germline V gene. V lost 9 bases, J lost 4 bases, and 34 bases stayed unmatched. The CDR3 is 22 residues long.

The genes are TRBV18 and TRBJ1-3; D is undetermined. CDR3 length: 13 residues. Trimming left V 2 bases short and J 10 bases short, with 12 bases between. Germline V CDR1 and CDR2: KGHSH, LQKENI. CDR3 loop: CASSPNDGSTIYF. Written as DNA, the CDR3 is TGTGCCAGCTCACCAAATGACGGGTCTACCATATATTTT.

The rearrangement links TRBV7-9 to TRBJ1-1; 9 bases fit TRBD1. Germline V CDR1 and CDR2: SEHNR, FQNEAQ (reference sequence). V gave up 7 bases and J gave up 4 bases; unmatched junction bases: 7. The length of the CDR3 is 14 residues. This chain's CDR3 is CASTNDRGATEAFF. DNA of the CDR3: TGTGCCAGCACCAACGACAGGGGGGCCACTGAAGCTTTCTTT. The full variable domain, completed using reference TRBV7-9 and TRBJ1-1, is DTGVSQNPRHKITKRGQNVTFRCDPISEHNRLYWYRQTLGQGPEFLTYFQNEAQLEKSRLLSDRFSAERPKGSFSTLEIQRTEQGDSAMYLCASTNDRGATEAFFGQGTRLTVV.

The rearrangement joins TRBV29-1 to TRBJ2-7; 7 bases match TRBD1. The J call is doubtful: the DNA matches TRBJ2-5 better. CDR1 is SQVTM and CDR2 is ANQGSEA in the germline V gene. This CDR3 spans 13 amino acids. The CDR3 nucleotides read TGCAGCGTTGAAAGGGGGCCCCAAGAGACCCAGTACTTC. It codes for CSVERGPQETQYF.

For the CDR3, the DNA is TGTGCCAGCAGCGTAGTCCCCCAGTACACAGATACGCAGTATTTT. Translating it yields CASSVVPQYTDTQYF. This chain uses TRBV9 with TRBJ2-3; no definite D call. The germline gives CDR1 SGDLS, CDR2 YYNGEE. The CDR3 has 15 residues. V was shortened by 0 bases and J by 2 bases, with 10 bases between the two germline ends.

In this sample, this clone turned up once. This chain connects TRBV19 to TRBJ2-1, with D possibly TRBD2 on 7 matching bases. The CDR3 is made up of 16 amino acids. Germline-derived CDR1 and CDR2 are LNHDA and SQIVND (reference sequence). V dropped 3 bases and J dropped 1 base, with 13 bases sitting between them. The CDR3 is CASSIRGAESYNEQFF. For the CDR3, the DNA is TGTGCCAGTAGTATCCGGGGGGCCGAGTCCTACAATGAGCAGTTCTTC. Using reference TRBV19 and TRBJ2-1 for the parts outside the CDR3, the full variable domain is DGGITQSPKYLFRKEGQNVTLSCEQNLNHDAMYWYRQDPGQGLRLIYYSQIVNDFQKGDIAEGYSVSREKKESFPLTVTSAQKNPTAFYLCASSIRGAESYNEQFFGPGTRLTVL.

This clone was seen just once. V and J are TRBV4-1 and TRBJ2-6; no clear D. V gave up 0 bases and J gave up 0 bases, with 12 bases separating them. The CDR3 has 18 residues. Germline-derived CDR1 and CDR2 are MGHRA and YSYEKL. The CDR3 DNA reads TGCGCCAGCAGCCAAGATATATTTTCCCGCTCTGGGGCCAACGTCCTGACTTTC. This gives the protein CASSQDIFSRSGANVLTF.

The CDR3 DNA is TGTGCCAGCAGCACGGGACTAGCGGGGCAAGAGACCCAGTACTTC. Residues: CASSTGLAGQETQYF. V is TRBV3-1 (or the pseudogene TRBV3-2) and J is TRBJ2-5; 13 bases match TRBD2. In germline, CDR1 is LGHDT, CDR2 YNNKEL (reference sequence). Trimming removed 5 bases from V and 2 bases from J; junction bases left unmatched: 2. This CDR3 spans 15 amino acids.

The chain carries TRBV28 and TRBJ2-7, with 9 nucleotides matching TRBD1. The CDR3 is 14 amino acids. The V segment lost 3 bases and the J segment 5 bases; nucleotides outside the gene matches: 5. The germline V gene encodes CDR1 MDHEN and CDR2 SYDVKM. In DNA, the CDR3 is TGTGCCAGCAGTTTGGGGACAGGGTTTAACGAGCAGTACTTC. This sequence encodes CASSLGTGFNEQYF. Supplemented by reference TRBV28 and TRBJ2-7, the full variable domain reads DVKVTQSSRYLVKRTGEKVFLECVQDMDHENMFWYRQDPGLGLRLIYFSYDVKMKEKGDIPEGYSVSREKKERFSLILESASTNQTSMYLCASSLGTGFNEQYFGPGTRLTVT.

The chain uses TRBV6-5 and TRBJ2-2; 8 nucleotides match TRBD1. Germline lookup yields CDR1 MNHEY and CDR2 SVGAGI. CDR3 length equals 15 residues. The ends lost 8 bases at V and 5 bases at J; junction bases unmatched: 10. For the CDR3, the DNA is TGTGCCAGCGGGATAGACAGGGGAGTGACCGGGGAGCTGTTTTTT. This codes for CASGIDRGVTGELFF.

In regard to this clone: At one end the junction does not follow the germline gene, possibly because of a read error. This chain joins TRBV2 and TRBJ1-1, with D uncertain. CDR3 length: 14 amino acids. Germline V lookup: CDR1 SNHLY, CDR2 FYNNEI. The CDR3 protein is CASREGNMNTEAFF. The CDR3 DNA follows: TGTGCCAGCAGGGAAGGTAATATGAACACTGAAGCTTTCTTT.

The chain has TRBV5-6 and TRBJ1-5; D uncertain. V lost 3 bases and J lost 2, with 12 bases in between. Germline-derived CDR1 and CDR2 are SGHDT and YYEEEE. The length of the CDR3 is 15 residues. CDR3 DNA sequence: TGTGCCAGCAGCTACGGAAGGGAGGGCAATCAGCCCCAGCATTTT. This sequence encodes CASSYGREGNQPQHF. The full variable domain, with the rest looked up from reference TRBV5-6 and TRBJ1-5, is DAGVTQSPTHLIKTRGQQVTLRCSPKSGHDTVSWYQQALGQGPQFIFQYYEEEERQRGNFPDRFSGHQFPNYSSELNVNALLLGDSALYLCASSYGREGNQPQHFGDGTRLSIL.

This chain uses TRBV5-1 with TRBJ2-1; 9 bases align to TRBD1. V shed 3 bases, J shed 7 bases, and the junction held 8 bases outside the gene matches. CDR1 is SGHRS, CDR2 YFSETQ, per germline. This CDR3 spans 15 amino acids. CDR3 bases: TGCGCCAGCAGCTCGGACAGGGGTAACGGGAATGAGCAGTTCTTC. It translates to CASSSDRGNGNEQFF.

This sequence joins TRBV24-1 and TRBJ1-3; no clear D. The V gene's germline CDR1 is KGHDR and CDR2 SFDVKD. Trimming removed 5 bases from V and 0 bases from J, with 13 bases in between. The CDR3 has 16 amino acids. The CDR3 DNA reads as TGTGCCACCAGTGGAGGAACGCCCCTCTCTGGAAACACCATATATTTT. Its translation is CATSGGTPLSGNTIYF.

This clone was seen just once. V is TRBV6-5 and J is TRBJ2-7, with 7 bases aligning to TRBD2. CDR3 length equals 14 residues. V lost 6 bases to trimming and J lost 9 bases; unmatched junction nucleotides: 14. Germline-derived CDR1 and CDR2 are MNHEY and SVGAGI. This CDR3 reads CASRDVGGFGAQYF. For the CDR3, the DNA is TGTGCCAGCAGGGACGTGGGAGGGTTTGGCGCGCAGTACTTC.

This clone came up once. The chain employs TRBV29-1 and TRBJ1-2; D possibly corresponds to TRBD1 (5 bases). The CDR3 totals 19 residues. V dropped 4 bases and J dropped 3 bases, with 30 bases sitting between them. The V gene's germline CDR1 is SQVTM and CDR2 ANQGSEA. CDR3 in amino acids: CSVGGSLGDFPPSDYGYTF. The CDR3 region has the DNA TGCAGCGTTGGGGGATCGCTAGGGGATTTTCCCCCGTCCGACTATGGCTACACCTTC. The whole variable domain, filled in from reference TRBV29-1 and TRBJ1-2, reads SAVISQKPSRDICQRGTSLTIQCQVDSQVTMMFWYRQQPGQSLTLIATANQGSEATYESGFVIDKFPISRPNLTFSTLTVSNMSPEDSSIYLCSVGGSLGDFPPSDYGYTFGSGTRLTVV.

This chain joins TRBV27 and TRBJ1-4, with TRBD1 matching over 8 bases. The CDR3 has 15 residues. Per germline, CDR1 MNHEY and CDR2 SMNVEV (reference sequence). Trimming removed 3 bases from V and 8 bases from J; junction bases left unmatched: 8. The DNA for the CDR3 is TGTGCCAGCAGTTTGACCGGGACAGGCGGCGAAAAACTGTTTTTT. Amino acids: CASSLTGTGGEKLFF. The whole variable domain, filled in from reference TRBV27 and TRBJ1-4, reads EAQVTQNPRYLITVTGKKLTVTCSQNMNHEYMSWYRQDPGLGLRQIYYSMNVEVTDKGDVPEGYKVSRKEKRNFPLILESPSPNQTSLYFCASSLTGTGGEKLFFGSGTQLSVL.

This chain links TRBV7-9 with TRBJ1-1, with D possibly being TRBD1 (6 bases). Trimming left V 7 bases short and J 1 base short, with 16 bases between. CDR1 and CDR2 from the germline V gene are SEHNR and FQNEAQ (reference sequence). The CDR3 runs to 15 residues. CDR3 loop: CASNLLAGANTEAFF. The CDR3 DNA is TGTGCCAGCAACCTGCTGGCGGGGGCGAACACTGAAGCTTTCTTT.

The rearrangement joins TRBV5-3 to TRBJ2-3, with 12 bases lining up with TRBD2. TRBV5-3 is marked as an open reading frame, function uncertain. The length of the CDR3 is 16 residues. V lost 4 bases, J lost 1 base, and 4 bases stayed unmatched. The CDR3 sequence is CARSAGTSGRTDTQYF. In DNA form, the CDR3 reads TGTGCCAGAAGCGCGGGGACTAGCGGGCGCACAGATACGCAGTATTTT.

The chain links TRBV6-5 to TRBJ2-7; D call uncertain. CDR3 length equals 13 residues. Germline CDR1 reads MNHEY; CDR2 reads SVGAGI. V lost 2 bases and J lost 0, with 5 bases in between. The CDR3 coding sequence is TGTGCCAGCAGTTACGGCAACTCCTACGAGCAGTACTTC. Protein sequence: CASSYGNSYEQYF.

The chain employs TRBV2 and TRBJ1-2, with D maybe TRBD1 (6 bases). V was trimmed by 6 bases and J by 7 bases, leaving 12 bases between them. CDR1 is SNHLY and CDR2 is FYNNEI in the germline V gene. CDR3 length: 12 residues. The CDR3 spells CASSPTGIGYTF. CDR3 bases: TGTGCCAGCAGCCCTACAGGGATTGGCTACACCTTC.